A selection of T cell receptor beta chains follows, all from one sample in a study of shared clonotypes between healthy human individuals. The table came from immunoSEQ multiplex PCR; TCRdb's copy has only in-frame clones and leaves some out. Of about 1 million clones in the sample, approximately 70% were seen once. Sequencing used memory CD4+ T cells sorted from blood. These receptors were obtained from a man aged 18 to 30 in good health. Both conserved end residues are part of each CDR3. A D gene is named only where the DNA matches it firmly. Size is stated for part of the rows, as once, few or many counts, or as a class when the clone is expanded.

NA	NA	TRBV18	TRBJ1-4	CASSGLGKLFF	TGTGCCAGCTCTGGGTTGGGAAAACTGTTTTTT
NA	NA	TRBV7-2	TRBJ1-1	CASSFRAGTEAFF	TGTGCCAGCAGCTTCAGGGCGGGGACTGAAGCTTTCTTT
NA	TRBD1	TRBV13	TRBJ2-4	CASGDRGGHIQYF	TGTGCCAGCGGAGACAGGGGCGGGCACATTCAGTACTTC
NA	TRBD1	TRBV5-1	TRBJ1-2	CASSFPGQGAVAYTF	TGCGCCAGCAGCTTTCCGGGACAGGGGGCGGTTGCCTACACCTTC
once	NA	TRBV4-3	TRBJ2-7	CASSQEWPSYEQYF	TGCGCCAGCAGCCAAGAATGGCCCTCCTACGAGCAGTACTTC
NA	NA	TRBV19	TRBJ1-4	CASSIQRGEKLFF	TGTGCCAGTAGTATTCAGCGAGGTGAAAAACTGTTTTTT
many	NA	TRBV28	TRBJ1-6	CASSLTHSPLHF	TGTGCCAGCAGTTTAACCCATTCACCCCTCCACTTT
NA	NA	TRBV15	TRBJ1-1	CATSKVEGVNTEAFF	TGTGCCACCAGCAAAGTGGAGGGTGTGAACACTGAAGCTTTCTTT
NA	NA	TRBV12-5	TRBJ1-2	CASGSRGINYGYTF	TGTGCTAGTGGTTCAAGGGGGATTAACTATGGCTACACCTTC
NA	NA	TRBV5-4	TRBJ2-5	CASSAGGNQETQYF	TGTGCCAGCAGCGCCGGGGGTAACCAAGAGACCCAGTACTTC
NA	TRBD1	TRBV7-9	TRBJ1-6	CASSQVPGQGHNSPLHF	TGTGCCAGCAGCCAAGTCCCGGGACAGGGACATAATTCACCCCTCCACTTT
NA	NA	TRBV9	TRBJ2-2	CASSVVPLNTGELFF	TGTGCCAGCAGCGTAGTACCTTTGAACACCGGGGAGCTGTTTTTT
NA	TRBD1	TRBV7-2	TRBJ2-5	CASSAQGTGGRETQYF	TGTGCCAGCAGCGCCCAGGGGACAGGGGGCCGAGAGACCCAGTACTTC
once	TRBD1	TRBV2	TRBJ2-2	CASRQGGTGELFF	TGTGCCAGTCGACAGGGGGGGACCGGGGAGCTGTTTTTT
NA	TRBD2	TRBV5-4	TRBJ2-5	CASSFTSGGQGTQYF	TGTGCCAGCAGCTTCACTAGCGGGGGTCAGGGGACCCAGTACTTC
NA	TRBD2	TRBV7-2	TRBJ2-7	CASSLHFNLAGGTYEQYF	TGTGCCAGCAGCCTGCACTTTAATTTAGCGGGAGGGACCTACGAGCAGTACTTC
few	TRBD1	TRBV19	TRBJ2-7	CASSGTVTSYEQYF	TGTGCCAGTAGTGGGACAGTTACCTCCTACGAGCAGTACTTC
NA	NA	TRBV18	TRBJ2-5	CASSLSRGSQYF	TGTGCCAGCTCACTTTCTCGGGGGTCCCAGTACTTC
NA	TRBD1	TRBV5-6	TRBJ1-1	CASSWTGGDTEAFF	TGTGCCAGCAGTTGGACAGGGGGCGACACTGAAGCTTTCTTT
NA	NA	TRBV13	TRBJ1-1	CASSPPGSAYTEAFF	TGTGCCAGCAGCCCCCCTGGTTCGGCCTACACTGAAGCTTTCTTT
NA	NA	TRBV11-2	TRBJ2-7	CASSRSSYEQYF	TGTGCCAGCAGCCGTAGCTCCTACGAGCAGTACTTC
NA	TRBD1	TRBV5-6	TRBJ1-2	CASSLMDRGQSYGYTF	TGTGCCAGCAGCTTGATGGACAGGGGGCAGAGCTATGGCTACACCTTC
NA	NA	TRBV5-1	TRBJ2-3	CASSLASGVSSDTQYF	TGCGCCAGCAGCTTGGCCTCGGGAGTAAGCTCAGATACGCAGTATTTT
NA	TRBD1	TRBV7-3	TRBJ2-1	CASSLNPGTANEQFF	TGTGCCAGCAGCTTAAACCCCGGGACAGCCAATGAGCAGTTCTTC
once	NA	TRBV5-1	TRBJ1-1	CASSLEVFTEAFF	TGCGCCAGCAGCTTGGAGGTTTTCACTGAAGCTTTCTTT
NA	TRBD2	TRBV4-3	TRBJ2-7	CASSPATSTREQYF	TGCGCCAGCAGCCCAGCGACTAGCACGAGGGAGCAGTACTTC
once	NA	TRBV6-5	TRBJ1-2	CASRQGAGGYTF	TGTGCCAGCAGGCAAGGGGCAGGAGGCTACACCTTC
NA	TRBD2	TRBV4-1	TRBJ2-3	CASSQGLAPRTDTQYF	TGCGCCAGCAGCCAGGGACTAGCTCCCCGCACAGATACGCAGTATTTT
NA	NA	TRBV5-4	TRBJ1-4	CASSLPNEKLFF	TGTGCCAGCAGTCTCCCGAATGAAAAACTGTTTTTT
NA	TRBD1	TRBV28	TRBJ1-1	CASSPYDRGLTEAFF	TGTGCCAGCAGTCCCTACGACAGGGGGCTCACTGAAGCTTTCTTT
NA	NA	TRBV2	TRBJ2-6	CASSLVPGANVLTF	TGTGCCAGCAGCCTAGTTCCTGGGGCCAACGTCCTGACTTTC
NA	NA	TRBV9	TRBJ2-2	CASSAETRATGELFF	TGTGCCAGCAGCGCAGAGACTAGGGCCACCGGGGAGCTGTTTTTT
NA	TRBD2	TRBV2	TRBJ2-7	CASNSGLAGVHEQYF	TGTGCCAGCAATTCCGGACTAGCGGGGGTTCACGAGCAGTACTTC
NA	NA	TRBV27	TRBJ1-1	CASSFQGVGEAFF	TGTGCCAGCAGTTTTCAAGGGGTTGGTGAAGCTTTCTTT
few	NA	TRBV28	TRBJ1-2	CASSLKGDYGYTF	TGTGCCAGCAGTTTAAAGGGTGACTATGGCTACACCTTC
NA	TRBD1	TRBV9	TRBJ1-4	CASSVQGALYEKLFF	TGTGCCAGCAGCGTTCAGGGGGCCCTTTATGAAAAACTGTTTTTT
few	TRBD2	TRBV6-1	TRBJ2-1	CASSVGRIAGATRDNEQFF	TGTGCCAGCAGTGTGGGAAGAATAGCGGGGGCGACAAGGGACAATGAGCAGTTCTTC
NA	NA	TRBV5-1	TRBJ2-5	CASSLGDFDKETQYF	TGCGCCAGCAGCTTGGGGGACTTCGATAAAGAGACCCAGTACTTC
few	NA	TRBV10-1	TRBJ2-7	CASPKGDAYEQYF	TGCGCCAGCCCTAAGGGAGATGCCTACGAGCAGTACTTC
NA	TRBD2	TRBV7-2	TRBJ2-1	CASSSSGRAYNEQFF	TGTGCCAGCAGCTCTAGCGGGAGGGCCTACAATGAGCAGTTCTTC
NA	NA	TRBV10-2	TRBJ2-7	CASSESTLFAPYEQYF	TGCGCCAGCAGTGAGTCGACTCTGTTTGCCCCTTACGAGCAGTACTTC
few	TRBD1	TRBV30	TRBJ1-5	CAWSPGQGHSNQPQHF	TGTGCCTGGAGCCCAGGACAGGGGCATAGCAATCAGCCCCAGCATTTT
few	NA	TRBV10-1	TRBJ2-7	CAVLSYEQYF	TGCGCCGTTCTCTCCTACGAGCAGTACTTC
NA	TRBD1	TRBV10-3	TRBJ2-7	CAISDGTAYEQYF	TGTGCCATCAGTGACGGGACAGCCTACGAGCAGTACTTC
NA	NA	TRBV25-1	TRBJ1-5	CASSEYSNQPQHF	TGTGCCAGCAGTGAGTATAGCAATCAGCCCCAGCATTTT
NA	NA	TRBV19	TRBJ1-5	CASSIDLFRAGNQPQHF	TGTGCCAGTAGTATAGATCTATTCAGGGCGGGAAATCAGCCCCAGCATTTT
NA	TRBD2	TRBV6-1	TRBJ2-3	CASSGLAGGTDTQYF	TGTGCCAGCAGTGGCCTAGCGGGAGGCACAGATACGCAGTATTTT
NA	TRBD2	TRBV5-1	TRBJ2-1	CASSPLAGSSYNEQFF	TGCGCCAGCAGCCCCCTAGCGGGGAGCTCCTACAATGAGCAGTTCTTC
NA	TRBD1	TRBV30	TRBJ1-2	CAWGDRADYGYTF	TGTGCCTGGGGGGACAGGGCAGACTATGGCTACACCTTC
many	NA	TRBV19	TRBJ1-5	CASSMGQVNQPQHF	TGTGCCAGTAGTATGGGGCAGGTTAATCAGCCCCAGCATTTT
once	TRBD1	TRBV2	TRBJ1-5	CASRGRDSNNQPQHF	TGTGCCAGCCGTGGTAGGGACAGCAACAATCAGCCCCAGCATTTT
NA	NA	TRBV11-2	TRBJ1-3	CASSFTRFSGNTIYF	TGTGCCAGCAGCTTTACTCGATTCTCTGGAAACACCATATATTTT
few	NA	TRBV7-2	TRBJ2-7	CASSLVDEQYF	TGTGCCAGCAGCTTAGTGGACGAGCAGTACTTC
NA	TRBD2	TRBV5-1	TRBJ2-5	CASSLLAGVETQYF	TGCGCCAGCAGCTTGCTAGCGGGGGTGGAGACCCAGTACTTC
NA	NA	TRBV6-1	TRBJ1-5	CASSVEGSYSNQPQHF	TGTGCCAGCAGTGTGGAGGGCAGTTATAGCAATCAGCCCCAGCATTTT
NA	TRBD1	TRBV2	TRBJ2-2	CASSITGQGASTGELFF	TGTGCCAGCAGTATAACGGGACAGGGGGCAAGTACCGGGGAGCTGTTTTTT
few	NA	TRBV5-3	TRBJ2-1	CARSLDRESSYNEQFF	TGTGCCAGAAGCTTGGACAGGGAAAGCTCCTACAATGAGCAGTTCTTC
NA	NA	TRBV30	TRBJ2-4	CAWSGSIRTKNIQYF	TGTGCCTGGAGCGGGTCCATTAGAACCAAAAACATTCAGTACTTC
NA	TRBD1	TRBV6-6	TRBJ1-1	CASSPGQGVTEAFF	TGTGCCAGCAGCCCGGGACAGGGCGTGACTGAAGCTTTCTTT